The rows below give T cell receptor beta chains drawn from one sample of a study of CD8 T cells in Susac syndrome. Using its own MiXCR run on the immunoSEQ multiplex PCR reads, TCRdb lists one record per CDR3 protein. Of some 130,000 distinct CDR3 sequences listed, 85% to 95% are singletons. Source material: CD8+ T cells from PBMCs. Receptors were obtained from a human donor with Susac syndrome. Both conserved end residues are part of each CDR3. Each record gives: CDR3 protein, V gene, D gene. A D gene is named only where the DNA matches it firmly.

CDR3: CASSSSGEYWNTIYF
V: TRBV4-1
D: .

CDR3: CASSWGTTQETQYF
V: TRBV28
D: .

CDR3: CASSQDITRWSYEQYF
V: TRBV4-1
D: .

CDR3: CSARDIWKGEGYGYTF
V: TRBV20-1
D: .

CDR3: CASSPLLDRGTYEQYF
V: TRBV4-1
D: TRBD1

CDR3: CASSLMTGTRGYTF
V: TRBV7-2
D: TRBD1

CDR3: CARRRDGLEFNEQFF
V: TRBV2
D: .

CDR3: CSATNQGAPSDAEAFF
V: TRBV20-1
D: TRBD1

CDR3: CASKEGNSYEQYF
V: TRBV28
D: .

CDR3: CASSPGTSGNADTQYF
V: TRBV9
D: TRBD2

CDR3: CASSFPPGRASDNEQFF
V: TRBV5-1
D: TRBD2

CDR3: CASSVIHEQYF
V: TRBV9
D: .

CDR3: CSLGLNYEQYF
V: TRBV20-1
D: .

CDR3: CAISGTYYEQYF
V: TRBV10-3
D: .

CDR3: CASSHSGSGSAEQYF
V: TRBV4-1
D: TRBD2

CDR3: CASSEAFF
V: TRBV2
D: .

CDR3: CASSLFRGQALEQYF
V: TRBV5-1
D: TRBD1

CDR3: CASSLAGQGHKEDEQFF
V: TRBV7-9
D: TRBD1

CDR3: CASSSIRDSRLSEQYF
V: TRBV28
D: .

CDR3: CATSAAQHTEAFF
V: TRBV24-1
D: .

CDR3: CASSESSGLAGWSYEQYF
V: TRBV6-1
D: TRBD2

CDR3: CASSEEKQDWTDTQYF
V: TRBV9
D: .

CDR3: CASSLPTDRYYEQYF
V: TRBV28
D: TRBD1

CDR3: CASSPGLVSYEQYF
V: TRBV4-2
D: .

CDR3: CASSSPREDTQYF
V: TRBV6-5
D: .

CDR3: CASSSATGSSNQPQHF
V: TRBV13
D: TRBD1

CDR3: CARNKKTGNYGYTF
V: TRBV21-1
D: .

CDR3: CSVEDRGHGNEAFF
V: TRBV29-1
D: .

CDR3: CASSLALDSPGYEQYF
V: TRBV7-9
D: .

CDR3: CSADTGATGELFF
V: TRBV29-1
D: TRBD1

CDR3: CASSLGGTRTDTQYF
V: TRBV28
D: .

CDR3: CASSSITSGRFYEQFF
V: TRBV27
D: TRBD2

CDR3: CSANEPGLAAYNEQFF
V: TRBV20-1
D: TRBD2

CDR3: CASTPPWTGTYEQYF
V: TRBV6-2/TRBV6-3
D: TRBD1

CDR3: CASSPRLAQETQYF
V: TRBV7-3
D: TRBD2

CDR3: CSASDAPRGEQFF
V: TRBV20-1
D: .

CDR3: CASSLSPLGDQETQYF
V: TRBV27
D: .